The 15 T cell receptor beta chains given below trace back to one sample, sequenced in a study of CD8 T cells in Susac syndrome. With random hexamers, reverse transcription was performed on 0.5 to 1 ug of RNA. One entry per CDR3 protein, called by TCRdb with MiXCR from the immunoSEQ multiplex PCR reads. The sample lists about 180,000 distinct CDR3 sequences; just under 95% were seen once. The sample consisted of CD4+ T cells from PBMCs. The source is a human donor with Susac syndrome.

The CDR3 bases are TGTGCCAGCAAACCCCAGGGAACCTACGAGCAGTACTTC. Its protein is CASKPQGTYEQYF. This rearrangement joins TRBV6-5 to TRBJ2-7; a weak D match, TRBD1 (5 bases). The CDR3 covers 13 residues. Trimming shortened V by 7 bases and J by 2 bases, and 12 bases separated the two germline ends. Germline CDR1 reads MNHEY; CDR2 reads SVGAGI.

The chain employs TRBV30 and TRBJ2-5; D remains unclear. Germline V gene lookup returns CDR1 GTSNPN and CDR2 SVGIG (reference sequence). V lost 7 bases, J lost 5 bases, and 17 bases lay in between. The CDR3 is 13 amino acids. The CDR3 protein is CAFDPLRVETQYF. DNA of the CDR3: TGTGCCTTCGACCCCCTAAGGGTGGAGACCCAGTACTTC.

The rearrangement uses TRBV20-1 and TRBJ2-7; 12 nucleotides agree with TRBD1. The CDR3 contains 13 residues. After removal of 5 bases from V and 6 bases from J, the junction contained 5 bases not matched to a gene. Germline V gives CDR1 DFQATT, CDR2 SNEGSKA (reference sequence). The CDR3 sequence is CSAPGDRGREQYF. The DNA of the CDR3 is TGCAGTGCTCCAGGGGACAGGGGGCGCGAGCAGTACTTC.

In this sample, this clonotype turned up once. The CDR3 DNA sequence: TGTGCCAGCAGCCCGAGACGGGACAGCTACGAGCAGTACTTC. Its translation is CASSPRRDSYEQYF. The rearrangement uses TRBV5-4 and TRBJ2-7; TRBD1 matches at 7 bases. The V gene end was trimmed by 4 bases and the J gene end by 3 bases; junction bases not matched to a gene: 7. The CDR3 loop spans 14 amino acids. Germline V gene lookup returns CDR1 SGHNT and CDR2 YYREEE (reference sequence). The whole variable domain, remainder taken from reference TRBV5-4 and TRBJ2-7, is ETGVTQSPTHLIKTRGQQVTLRCSSQSGHNTVSWYQQALGQGPQFIFQYYREEENGRGNFPPRFSGLQFPNYSSELNVNALELDDSALYLCASSPRRDSYEQYFGPGTRLTVT.

This clonotype came up once. The chain couples TRBV30 to TRBJ1-3; D is unclear. The CDR3 runs to 13 residues. Germline CDR1 and CDR2: GTSNPN and SVGIG (reference sequence). V was shortened by 2 bases and J by 1 base, with 6 bases between the two germline ends. In nucleotides, the CDR3 is TGTGCCTGGAGTAGTGGGTCTGGAAACACCATATATTTT. This codes for CAWSSGSGNTIYF.

The gene calls are TRBV4-2 and TRBJ1-4, with a possible D match to TRBD1 (6 bases). The CDR3 length is 15 residues. With 1 base removed from V and 4 bases from J, the gap between germline ends came to 10 bases. Germline CDR1 and CDR2: LGHNA and YNFKEQ. The CDR3 is CASSQADSDNEKLFF. The CDR3 bases are TGTGCCAGCAGCCAAGCGGACAGTGATAATGAAAAACTGTTTTTT.

The rearrangement links TRBV7-2 to TRBJ1-5; D is possibly TRBD1 (6 bases). This CDR3 comprises 13 residues. V was shortened by 2 bases and J by 8 bases, with 10 bases between the two germline ends. In germline, CDR1 is SGHTA, CDR2 FQGNSA. The CDR3 DNA sequence: TGTGCCAGCAGCTTACAAGGGGGTGAGCCCCAGCATTTT. Protein: CASSLQGGEPQHF.

This sequence joins TRBV20-1 and TRBJ1-1; D is ambiguous. This CDR3 contains 11 residues. The germline V gene encodes CDR1 DFQATT and CDR2 SNEGSKA (reference sequence). Trimming took 3 bases from V and 0 from J, leaving 2 bases between them. For the CDR3, the DNA is TGCAGTGCTAGGGTGAACACTGAAGCTTTCTTT. Protein: CSARVNTEAFF.

The CDR3 nucleotides are TGTGCCTGGAGTGCTGCTCTTCCTAGGGAGCAGTTCTTC. This encodes CAWSAALPREQFF. J is TRBJ2-1 and V is TRBV30; D call uncertain. Germline V gives CDR1 GTSNPN, CDR2 SVGIG (reference sequence). This CDR3 spans 13 amino acids. V was cut by 1 base and J by 10 bases, with 14 bases left in between.

V and J are TRBV18 and TRBJ2-1, with TRBD1 as a possible D gene (6 bases). CDR1 and CDR2 from the germline V gene are KGHSH and LQKENI. With 2 bases removed from V and 5 bases from J, the gap between germline ends came to 13 bases. The CDR3 spans 15 residues. This chain's CDR3 is CASSPGAGTNNEQFF. CDR3 in DNA: TGTGCCAGCTCACCAGGGGCAGGGACAAACAATGAGCAGTTCTTC.

The chain is built from TRBV19 and TRBJ1-4; 7 nucleotides line up with TRBD1. The CDR3 contains 13 residues. After removal of 10 bases from V and 4 bases from J, the junction contained 6 bases not matched to a gene. Germline V gene sequence: CDR1 LNHDA, CDR2 SQIVND (reference sequence). CDR3 sequence: CAIRDSLNEKLFF. Written as DNA, the CDR3 is TGTGCCATACGGGACAGCCTTAATGAAAAACTGTTTTTT.

This clonotype has only one observation. The chain uses TRBV5-6 and TRBJ1-2; tentative D call: TRBD1 (6 bases). Trimming shortened V by 4 bases and J by 4 bases, and 14 bases separated the two germline ends. CDR1 is SGHDT and CDR2 is YYEEEE in the germline V gene. This CDR3 region has 14 residues. The CDR3 loop is CASSLGGDTYGYTF. The CDR3 region has the DNA TGTGCCAGCAGCCTGGGCGGGGACACCTATGGCTACACCTTC.

The gene calls are TRBV6-6 and TRBJ2-5, with TRBD2 as a possible D gene (6 bases). The CDR3 is made up of 14 amino acids. Germline V gives CDR1 MNHNY, CDR2 SVGAGI (reference sequence). Trimming took 7 bases from V and 3 from J, leaving 15 bases between them. The DNA of the CDR3 is TGTGCCAGCACCCCCTTGGGGGGAGAAGAGACCCAGTACTTC. It yields the protein CASTPLGGEETQYF.

The genes are TRBV3-1 and TRBJ2-7, with D perhaps TRBD2 (5 bases). The CDR3 covers 15 residues. With 1 base removed from V and 6 bases from J, the gap between germline ends came to 16 bases. Per germline, CDR1 LGHDT and CDR2 YNNKEL (reference sequence). The DNA of the CDR3 is TGTGCCAGCAGCCAAGGCGGGTTAACCTCACGCGAGCAGTACTTC. Amino acids: CASSQGGLTSREQYF.

The CDR3 DNA is TGTGCCAGCCCCGGGCCGCAGTTGTCAGCTTTCTTT. The encoded protein is CASPGPQLSAFF. The rearrangement links TRBV21-1 to TRBJ1-1; the table's D gene call, TRBD1, was not cross checked with the DNA. TRBV21-1 is deemed a pseudogene. The length of the CDR3 is 12 residues.